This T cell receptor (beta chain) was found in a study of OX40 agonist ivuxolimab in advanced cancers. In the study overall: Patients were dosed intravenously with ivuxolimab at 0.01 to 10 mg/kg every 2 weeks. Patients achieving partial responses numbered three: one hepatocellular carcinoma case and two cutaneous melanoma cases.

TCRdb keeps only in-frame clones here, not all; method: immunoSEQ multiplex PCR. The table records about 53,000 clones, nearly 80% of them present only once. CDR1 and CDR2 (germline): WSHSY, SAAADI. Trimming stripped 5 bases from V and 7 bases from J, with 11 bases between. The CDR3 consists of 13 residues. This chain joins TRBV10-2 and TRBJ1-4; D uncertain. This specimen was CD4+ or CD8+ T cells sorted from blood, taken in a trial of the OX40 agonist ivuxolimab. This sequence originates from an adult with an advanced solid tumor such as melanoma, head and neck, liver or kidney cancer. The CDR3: CASSRGQSEKLFF. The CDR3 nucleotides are TGCGCCAGCAGTCGGGGTCAGAGTGAAAAACTGTTTTTT.